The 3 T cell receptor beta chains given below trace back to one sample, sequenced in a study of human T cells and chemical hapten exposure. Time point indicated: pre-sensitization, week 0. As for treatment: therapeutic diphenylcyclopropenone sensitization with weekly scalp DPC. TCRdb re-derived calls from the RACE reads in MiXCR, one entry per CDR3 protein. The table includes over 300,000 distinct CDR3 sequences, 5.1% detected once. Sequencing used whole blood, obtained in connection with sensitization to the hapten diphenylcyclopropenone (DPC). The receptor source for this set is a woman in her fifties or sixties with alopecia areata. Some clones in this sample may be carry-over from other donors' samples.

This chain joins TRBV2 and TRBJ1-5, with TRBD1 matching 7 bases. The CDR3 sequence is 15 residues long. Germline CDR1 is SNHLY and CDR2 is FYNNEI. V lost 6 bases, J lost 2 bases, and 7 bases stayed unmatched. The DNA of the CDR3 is TGTGCCAGCAGCCGCGACAGGGTTGGCAATCAGCCCCAGCATTTT. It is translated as CASSRDRVGNQPQHF.

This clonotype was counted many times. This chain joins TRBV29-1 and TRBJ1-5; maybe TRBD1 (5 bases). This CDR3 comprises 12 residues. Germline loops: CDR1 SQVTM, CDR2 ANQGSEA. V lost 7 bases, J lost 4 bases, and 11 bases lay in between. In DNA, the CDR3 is TGCAGCGCTGCGAACAGGAATCAGCCCCAGCATTTT. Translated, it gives CSAANRNQPQHF.

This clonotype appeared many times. The CDR3 spells CASSRQTGSSSGANVLTF. The CDR3 DNA follows: TGTGCCAGCAGCAGACAGACAGGGAGTAGCTCTGGGGCCAACGTCCTGACTTTC. The chain joins TRBV12-3 or TRBV12-4 to TRBJ2-6; 7 bases match TRBD1. The CDR3 totals 18 residues. The V and J ends lost 6 bases and 0 bases, in that order; junction bases with no gene match: 11.